A selection of T cell receptor beta chains follows, all from one sample in a study of long-term antiretroviral therapy in people with HIV. The protocol was immunoSEQ multiplex PCR, while the TCRdb copy is restricted to in-frame clones and leaves out a portion. The top ten clones hold about 19% of a sample with about 22,000 clones, roughly 84% of them seen once. The sequencing here drew on unsorted PBMCs, taken 0.1 years before starting antiretroviral therapy. All receptors derive from a man aged 18 to 29 with HIV. Each CDR3 is given with its conserved first and last residue. Fields, in order: D gene, CDR3 length, J gene, clone size, V gene, CDR3 protein, CDR3 DNA. The D gene is left open where the match is weak. Expanded clones get a size class; other rows say once, few or many, or leave the size out.

TRBD2	16	TRBJ2-1	NA	TRBV2	CASRRGTSGSYNEQFF	TGTGCCAGCAGGAGGGGGACTAGTGGCTCCTACAATGAGCAGTTCTTC
TRBD2	13	TRBJ2-7	NA	TRBV2	CASTSTSGNEQYF	TGTGCCAGCACTTCGACTAGCGGAAACGAGCAGTACTTC
NA	17	TRBJ2-2	NA	TRBV19	CASTPLRGTTNTGELFF	TGTGCCAGTACCCCACTCCGGGGGACAACGAACACCGGGGAGCTGTTTTTT
NA	14	TRBJ1-2	NA	TRBV6-7	CASSPRQGSGGYTF	TGTGCCAGCAGCCCGAGGCAGGGAAGCGGAGGCTACACCTTC
NA	12	TRBJ2-1	once	TRBV9	CASSVDRHEQFF	TGTGCCAGCAGCGTAGACAGGCATGAGCAGTTCTTC
NA	16	TRBJ2-7	NA	TRBV11-2	CASSFSGGAFTYEQYF	TGTGCCAGCAGCTTTTCCGGAGGAGCCTTTACCTACGAGCAGTACTTC
NA	13	TRBJ1-4	NA	TRBV5-6	CASSLSYGEKLFF	TGTGCCAGCAGCTTGAGCTACGGTGAAAAACTGTTTTTT
NA	14	TRBJ2-5	NA	TRBV5-4	CASSLTRFQETQYF	TGTGCCAGCAGCTTGACTAGATTTCAAGAGACCCAGTACTTC
NA	11	TRBJ2-7	few	TRBV29-1	CSGGQPYEQYF	TGCAGCGGGGGGCAACCTTACGAGCAGTACTTC
NA	14	TRBJ1-1	few	TRBV19	CASTLWAKDTEAFF	TGTGCCAGTACCCTGTGGGCCAAGGACACTGAAGCTTTCTTT
NA	13	TRBJ1-1	NA	TRBV28	CASSFQMNTEAFF	TGTGCCAGCAGTTTCCAGATGAACACTGAAGCTTTCTTT
NA	19	TRBJ1-1	NA	TRBV27	CASSPLGTDAYYMNTEAFF	TGTGCCAGCAGTCCGCTCGGGACCGACGCTTATTATATGAACACTGAAGCTTTCTTT
TRBD1	15	TRBJ2-7	NA	TRBV7-9	CASSIRTGASYEQYF	TGTGCCAGCAGCATTCGGACAGGGGCGTCCTACGAGCAGTACTTC
NA	15	TRBJ1-1	NA	TRBV29-1	CSVDGGEGTNTEAFF	TGCAGCGTGGATGGGGGGGAGGGTACGAACACTGAAGCTTTCTTT
NA	12	TRBJ2-1	NA	TRBV5-4	CASSLDGHDRFF	TGTGCCAGCAGCTTGGACGGCCATGATCGGTTCTTC
TRBD1	14	TRBJ1-5	NA	TRBV18	CASSEGQGHQPQHF	TGTGCCAGCTCAGAAGGACAGGGTCATCAGCCCCAGCATTTT
TRBD2	14	TRBJ2-2	NA	TRBV9	CASSAGGGTGELFF	TGTGCCAGCAGCGCCGGGGGGGGCACCGGGGAGCTGTTTTTT
NA	15	TRBJ2-7	once	TRBV7-2	CASSLRDGGHYEQYF	TGTGCCAGCAGCCTCCGGGACGGGGGGCACTACGAGCAGTACTTC
TRBD2	17	TRBJ2-3	NA	TRBV29-1	CSVGDAGTSGSPDTQYF	TGCAGCGTTGGGGATGCCGGGACTAGCGGGAGTCCAGATACGCAGTATTTT
TRBD2	14	TRBJ2-7	NA	TRBV6-6	CASSYKGLADEQYF	TGTGCCAGCAGTTACAAGGGACTAGCTGACGAGCAGTACTTC
NA	14	TRBJ2-2	once	TRBV10-3	CASSRQAASGELFF	TGTGCCAGCTCACGCCAGGCGGCGTCCGGGGAGCTGTTTTTT
NA	12	TRBJ1-1	once	TRBV27	CASRASPTEAFF	TGTGCCAGCAGGGCCAGTCCCACTGAAGCTTTCTTT
NA	12	TRBJ1-4	NA	TRBV14	CASRRGNEKLFF	TGTGCCAGCAGGAGGGGAAATGAAAAACTGTTTTTT
NA	14	TRBJ2-7	NA	TRBV11-2	CASSLATKFYEQYF	TGTGCCAGCAGCTTAGCCACGAAGTTCTACGAGCAGTACTTC